These 8 T cell receptor beta chains share one sample of origin, sequenced in a study of CD8 T cells in ankylosing spondylitis. Study-level findings and limits: A TCR beta motif made of eight highly homologous variants seemed typical of ankylosing spondylitis blood.

No antigen has been identified for these receptors. One entry per CDR3 protein results from TCRdb running MiXCR on the 5' RACE reads. The data contain under 550,000 distinct CDR3 sequences, roughly a quarter of them seen just once; the ten biggest clones take up roughly 0.9%. Sequencing used blood, either unsorted or a sorted T cell fraction (not recorded which). The receptors stem from a male donor with ankylosing spondylitis.

A remark on this clonotype: A read error is possible here, since a much larger clone lies one base away. This chain links TRBV5-1 with TRBJ1-4; D remains ambiguous. V lost 0 bases to trimming and J lost 9 bases, with 3 bases between them. The germline CDR1 and CDR2 sequences are SGHRS and YFSETQ. This CDR3 has 11 residues. CDR3 DNA sequence: TGCGCCAGCAGCTTGGATAAAAAACTGTTTTTT. Protein product: CASSLDKKLFF.

This clonotype has more than one count but fewer than ten. This chain joins TRBV12-3 or TRBV12-4 and TRBJ1-1, with unresolved D. The CDR3 sequence is 11 residues long. Trimming pared 7 bases from V and 10 bases from J, leaving 13 bases between. The CDR3 bases are TGTGCCAGCATCCTAGTGGGCCGAGCTTTCTTT. This gives the protein CASILVGRAFF.

This clonotype appeared a few times. This chain connects TRBV20-1 to TRBJ2-2; D possibly matches TRBD1 or TRBD2 (5 bases each). The CDR3 is made up of 15 amino acids. Per the germline V gene, CDR1 is DFQATT and CDR2 is SNEGSKA (reference sequence). Deletions cut 0 bases from V and 6 bases from J, with 14 bases between. The CDR3 loop reads CSARDVGEGAGELFF. CDR3 nucleotide sequence: TGCAGTGCTAGAGATGTGGGGGAAGGCGCCGGGGAGCTGTTTTTT.

The CDR3 protein is CSVGQGDAGELFF. The CDR3 bases are TGCAGCGTCGGTCAGGGAGACGCCGGGGAGCTGTTTTTT. V gene TRBV29-1 combines with J gene TRBJ2-2, with D perhaps being TRBD1 or TRBD2 (5 bases each). V lost 6 bases and J 6 bases, leaving 14 bases between the germline ends. The CDR3 spans 13 residues. From germline, CDR1 is SQVTM and CDR2 ANQGSEA.

The V call is TRBV19, the J call TRBJ2-3, with 13 bases matching TRBD2. Germline V CDR1 and CDR2: LNHDA, SQIVND (reference sequence). The CDR3 has 16 residues. J was trimmed by 4 bases and V by 4 bases; bases with no gene match: 5. CDR3 sequence reads: CASSTKLAGGPDTQYF. CDR3 coding DNA: TGTGCCAGTAGTACTAAACTAGCGGGAGGGCCAGATACGCAGTATTTT.

The chain has TRBV14 and TRBJ1-1, with D hard to call. The V gene lost 0 bases and the J gene lost 11 bases, with 13 bases spanning the gap. This CDR3 is built from 13 residues. Germline-derived CDR1 and CDR2 are SGHDN and FVKESK. The CDR3 sequence: CASSQDLGLGAFF. The CDR3, as DNA: TGTGCCAGCAGCCAAGATCTCGGCCTCGGGGCTTTCTTT.

The chain recombines TRBV11-2 with TRBJ1-1, with TRBD1 identical over 7 bases. J lost 4 bases, V lost 5 bases, and 4 bases had no gene match. The CDR3 runs to 13 residues. Looked up from germline, CDR1 is SGHAT and CDR2 is FQNNGV. In DNA, the CDR3 is TGTGCCAGCAGCGCGGACAGGTCCACTGAAGCTTTCTTT. Translation gives CASSADRSTEAFF.

The V gene is TRBV5-1, the J gene TRBJ2-7; TRBD2 might be the D (6 bases). The CDR3 covers 14 residues. From germline, CDR1 is SGHRS and CDR2 YFSETQ. The ends were cut back, 3 bases at V and 0 bases at J, with 10 bases in the middle. Here the CDR3 DNA reads TGCGCCAGCAGCTCCGGGGGAGGCTCCTACGAGCAGTACTTC. It translates to CASSSGGGSYEQYF.